The T cell receptor beta chain described here comes from a study of identical twins. Whole-study results and caveats: It was out-of-frame TCR alpha sharing in monozygotic twins that models underestimated. Insertions ran lower in abundant cord blood beta clonotypes, though not in memory repertoires.

The CDR3 spans 18 residues. V shed 10 bases and J shed 0 bases, with 27 bases lying between them. From germline, CDR1 is MDHEN and CDR2 SYDVKM. In TCRdb, the 5' RACE reads were re-called with MiXCR into one record per CDR3 protein. The data hold 700,000 to 950,000 distinct CDR3 sequences, with 9% to 15% observed a single time. Details on this clonotype: No antigen is known for it.

These data are also associated with another study on yellow fever vaccine responses in identical twins. This second study notes: Reported findings indicate that twins' vaccine T cell responses seemed partially convergent, partially personalized.

The chain carries TRBV28 and TRBJ1-1, with D possibly TRBD1 on 5 matching bases. The TCR comes from a woman under 30 in good health. What was sequenced was PBMCs. The CDR3 DNA reads as TGTGCCACCTTCAATAGGGGTCAAAGACCCCCCATGAACACTGAAGCTTTCTTT. It codes for CATFNRGQRPPMNTEAFF.